The sequence of this T cell receptor beta chain was determined in a study of blood T cell repertoires in COVID-19. Study-wide background: Some COVID-19 samples were acute and others convalescent; all came from the United States, Italy and Spain. Sources were T cells, B-cell-depleted T cells, or PBMCs; the material itself was cDNA or gDNA.

The trim removed 5 bases at V and 6 bases at J, leaving 7 bases unmatched. The germline CDR1 and CDR2 sequences are MDHEN and SYDVKM. This CDR3 comprises 15 residues. The assay was immunoSEQ multiplex PCR, and TCRdb's table has in-frame clones only and misses some. The table shows about 200,000 clones, with approximately 90% occurring only once. The gene calls are TRBV28 and TRBJ2-2; 9 bases fit TRBD1. Specimen: PBMCs or T cells enriched from blood (not recorded which). The TCR sequence derives from a young man who had recovered from COVID-19. The DNA for the CDR3 is TGTGCCAGCAGTCGTGGGACAGGGAGGTCCGGGGAGCTGTTTTTT. Translating it yields CASSRGTGRSGELFF.